This entry features one TCR beta chain sequence. This sample was taken from a study of tumor-infiltrating lymphocytes in oesophageal squamous cell carcinoma. CDR1 and CDR2 (germline): SGHTA, FQGNSA. This CDR3 comprises 14 residues. TCRdb redid the calling of the PCR reads with MiXCR, one entry per CDR3 protein. The table records over 10,000 distinct CDR3 sequences, roughly 60% of them present only once. V usage is TRBV7-2 and J usage is TRBJ2-5, with a weak D call TRBD2 (5 bases). The tail of the sequence fits TRBJ2-7 better, so the J call may be wrong. The clonotype was recovered from a female donor with esophageal squamous cell carcinoma. Sequences were obtained from esophageal tumor tissue. CDR3 amino acids: CASSSGLGYYEQYF. The CDR3 bases are TGTGCCAGCAGCTCTGGACTCGGCTACTACGAGCAGTACTTC.